This record covers a single TCR beta chain. Its antigen is currently not known. No much larger clone is present one base from it, and per-base qualities are unavailable. In the germline V gene, CDR1 corresponds to SGHAT and CDR2 to FQNNGV. CDR3 length: 14 amino acids, cysteine to phenylalanine. The retained sequence is limited to the CDR3, 42 bases, with the frame set at the first base. Deletion took 1 base off V and 0 bases off J, with a span of 7 bases between the germline ends. Genomic DNA was extracted from sorted cells with the Quick-DNA Microprep Kit. Amplification of TCRbeta DNA was done with the immunoSEQ hsTCRbeta kit, following the protocol from the manufacturer. TCRbeta libraries were sequenced on an Illumina MiSeq instrument. On the authors' methods: Following removal of out-of-frame sequences, 2 million to 2.5 million distinct TCRbeta sequences were retained, with an average of approximately 64,000 per individual. Each individual was scored according to the count of 150 to 200 previously reported CMV-associated TCRbeta sequences and the total productive distinct TCRbeta count. A beta-binomial model was reimplemented in Python, and scikit-learn random forests with default parameters were trained on US cohort data. Classifier performance on the Belgian cohort was reported as the median AUC with percentile confidence intervals calculated over 10,000 bootstrap iterations. Entries here come from immuneACCESS through TCRdb and include only in-frame sequences with V and J called. Some clones fail to appear in such tables; in the studies checked, an unresolved V gene covers under half of the shortfall, and the cause of the remainder is unknown. For V, J and clone size, that table is used; D and trimming come from the DNA. The sample has 50,000 or so clones on record, over 75% of them singletons. Around 0.63% of the sample is taken by the ten largest.

Single viable CD3+CD4+CD8-CD45RO+ cells were sorted as memory CD4+ T cells on a FACSAria II. CMV serostatus was determined using a Roche Elecsys assay that detects serum IgG against CMV pp150, pp28, p38 and p52. Once the samples were thawed, total CD4+ T cells were enriched through positive selection using CD4 magnetic microbeads. The samples came from a different study that was designed specifically to examine the CD4+ T cell memory repertoire. Peripheral blood mononuclear cells were isolated and cryopreserved following standard operating procedures; serum was stored at -80 °C. The staining relied on CD3-PerCP (BW264/56), CD4-APC (RPA-T4), CD45RO-PE (UCHT1) and CD8-Pacific Orange (3B5) antibodies, and Sytox blue was used to exclude non-viable cells. The sample originates from a study of memory CD4+ T cells and cytomegalovirus serostatus (dated by TCRdb to the late 2010s). Describing the broader study: The roughly 35 healthy Belgian adults in the cohort included 9 who were CMV seropositive and around 25 who were CMV seronegative. The study sequenced CD4+ memory TCRbeta repertoires of a Belgian cohort with known cytomegalovirus serostatus to replicate a published TCR-based CMV serostatus classifier. Points the paper makes about the study in general: Of 170 or so previously reported CMV-associated TCRbeta sequences, 60 to 85 appeared in the CD4+ memory repertoires, each in one to five individuals. A median bootstrapped AUC of roughly 0.94 with a 95% CI of 0.76-1.00 was achieved on the Belgian cohort by the original-framework classifier. Only CD4+CD45RO+ memory cells were sequenced, unlike the original study, which covered naive and memory CD4+ and CD8+ populations. The results were interpreted as suggesting that the CMV-associated TCR signature is largely present in the CD4+ memory repertoire. CMV serostatus prediction reached a median bootstrapped AUC of 0.95 with the original framework and 0.9 to 0.93 with a US-trained random forest.

This TCR came from an adult in good health and CMV-seronegative. The chain was built from TRBV11-2 and TRBJ2-7; the D gene cannot be resolved reliably. The sample was memory CD4+ T cells from blood. CDR3 region: CASSLGRHSYEQYF. The DNA sequence reads TGTGCCAGCAGCTTAGGGCGGCACTCCTACGAGCAGTACTTC.